Shown below are 15 T cell receptor beta chains from a single sample sequenced in a study of response to subunit inactivated influenza vaccine. Via MiXCR, TCRdb re-called the RT-PCR reads, giving one row per CDR3 protein. The table lists fewer than 600,000 distinct CDR3 sequences, 6.5% to 8% of them singletons, with 13% in the top ten. The sample was PBMCs from blood, taken less than 25 months after vaccination. Receptors originate from a man aged 50 to 69 who received an inactivated influenza vaccine.

This clonotype appeared many times. The V gene is TRBV11-2, the J gene TRBJ2-5, with 8 bases matching TRBD1. V was pared by 5 bases and J by 7 bases, with 9 bases of the junction left unmatched. Germline V gives CDR1 SGHAT, CDR2 FQNNGV. This CDR3 comprises 14 residues. The CDR3 region has the DNA TGTGCCAGCAGCACAACCAGGGGGCATGGGACCCAGTACTTC. It yields the protein CASSTTRGHGTQYF. The full variable domain, completed using reference TRBV11-2 and TRBJ2-5, is EAGVAQSPRYKIIEKRQSVAFWCNPISGHATLYWYQQILGQGPKLLIQFQNNGVVDDSQLPKDRFSAERLKGVDSTLKIQPAKLEDSAVYLCASSTTRGHGTQYFGPGTRLLVL.

This clonotype was detected a few times. This sequence joins TRBV20-1 and TRBJ2-5; D tentatively fits TRBD1 or TRBD2 (6 bases each). Trimming took 5 bases from V and 7 from J, leaving 23 bases between them. Germline V gene data show CDR1 as DFQATT and CDR2 as SNEGSKA (reference sequence). The CDR3 is 15 amino acids. For the CDR3, the DNA is TGCAGTGCTCCGGTCGGGGGCCTCGGGGATGGGACCCAGTACTTC. This codes for CSAPVGGLGDGTQYF.

The chain couples TRBV27 to TRBJ2-5; 12 bases line up with TRBD1. The V gene end was trimmed by 4 bases and the J gene end by 4 bases; junction bases not matched to a gene: 7. This CDR3 has 16 residues. The germline V gene has CDR1 MNHEY and CDR2 SMNVEV (reference sequence). For the CDR3, the DNA is TGTGCCAGCAGTTCCGGGACAGGGGGCGCACGAGAGACCCAGTACTTC. This encodes CASSSGTGGARETQYF.

There are many counts of this clonotype. CDR3 protein: CSARGVLAYEQYF. The CDR3 bases are TGCAGTGCTAGAGGTGTCCTTGCCTACGAGCAGTACTTC. The rearrangement uses TRBV20-1 and TRBJ2-7; no reliable D call. Trimming took off 1 base at V and 2 bases at J, with 9 bases between the two ends. This CDR3 is built from 13 residues. The germline V gene encodes CDR1 DFQATT and CDR2 SNEGSKA (reference sequence).

The V call is TRBV7-8, the J call TRBJ2-1; 9 positions agree with TRBD2. The V and J ends lost 0 bases and 10 bases, in that order; junction bases with no gene match: 13. CDR1 is SGHVS and CDR2 is FQNEAQ in the germline V gene. The CDR3 is 17 residues long. The CDR3 reads CASSLAPGLATRGEQFF. The CDR3 region has the DNA TGTGCCAGCAGCTTAGCCCCGGGACTAGCCACACGGGGGGAGCAGTTCTTC.

The V gene is TRBV20-1, the J gene TRBJ1-5; D is unclear. The germline V gene has CDR1 DFQATT and CDR2 SNEGSKA (reference sequence). Trimming took 0 bases from V and 6 from J, leaving 6 bases between them. There are 12 residues in the CDR3. This CDR3 is CSARDDIQPQHF. The CDR3 DNA reads TGCAGTGCTAGAGATGACATTCAGCCCCAGCATTTT.

This clonotype was found a few times. V is TRBV4-3 and J is TRBJ2-1; perhaps TRBD2 as D (6 bases). Germline CDR1 reads LGHNA; CDR2 reads YSLEER. CDR3 length equals 15 residues. The V and J ends lost 4 bases and 5 bases respectively, with 15 bases between them. In DNA, the CDR3 is TGCGCCAGCAGCCCGAAAAACTGGGGGGACAATGAGCAGTTCTTC. It is translated as CASSPKNWGDNEQFF.

As to this clonotype: This clone may be a read error of a much larger clone one base away. This sequence joins TRBV5-1 and TRBJ1-3; D is uncertain. The germline gives CDR1 SGHRS, CDR2 YFSETQ. CDR3 length: 15 amino acids. CDR3 loop: CARSFRPSSGNTIYF. The CDR3 bases are TGCGCCAGGAGCTTTAGACCATCCTCTGGAAACACCATATATTTT.

The rearrangement links TRBV27 to TRBJ2-3; D unresolved. The CDR3 sequence is 15 residues long. Germline CDR1 reads MNHEY; CDR2 reads SMNVEV (reference sequence). V lost 4 bases and J 1 base, leaving 12 bases between the germline ends. The CDR3 loop is CASSSYTIGTDTQYF. The CDR3, as DNA: TGTGCCAGCAGTTCCTATACTATCGGCACAGATACGCAGTATTTT.

V and J are TRBV4-1 and TRBJ1-4; D is undetermined. Trimming cost V 2 bases and J 1 base, with 11 bases left between them. The V gene's germline CDR1 is MGHRA and CDR2 YSYEKL. CDR3 size: 16 residues. The CDR3 coding sequence is TGCGCCAGCAGCCAAATAACGACCAGAACTAATGAAAAACTGTTTTTT. Its translation: CASSQITTRTNEKLFF.

This clonotype was observed at least ten times. The chain is built from TRBV9 and TRBJ2-4, with D perhaps matching TRBD1 or TRBD2 (6 bases each). The CDR3 is made up of 15 amino acids. Per the germline V gene, CDR1 is SGDLS and CDR2 is YYNGEE. The germline V and J ends were trimmed by 0 bases and 8 bases, with 15 bases remaining between them. The CDR3, as DNA: TGTGCCAGCAGCGTAGCTGGGGGGCGCTTGGACATTCAGTACTTC. Amino acids: CASSVAGGRLDIQYF.

This clonotype was picked up many times. The genes are TRBV30 and TRBJ1-1, with D unresolved. Germline lookup yields CDR1 GTSNPN and CDR2 SVGIG (reference sequence). This CDR3 comprises 15 residues. The germline V and J ends were trimmed by 3 bases and 0 bases, with 14 bases remaining between them. The CDR3 DNA follows: TGTGCCTGGAGCCCCTCTAAAGTTCTGAACACTGAAGCTTTCTTT. Amino acid sequence: CAWSPSKVLNTEAFF.

This clonotype was seen only a few times. The rearrangement links TRBV20-1 to TRBJ1-5; 8 nucleotides align to TRBD1. The V segment lost 6 bases and the J segment 0 bases; nucleotides outside the gene matches: 13. The germline V gene encodes CDR1 DFQATT and CDR2 SNEGSKA (reference sequence). CDR3 size: 17 residues. The CDR3 DNA sequence: TGCAGTGCCAAGGACAGGGTGGGCGATTATAGCAATCAGCCCCAGCATTTT. Its translation is CSAKDRVGDYSNQPQHF.

The rearrangement uses TRBV5-1 and TRBJ1-4; 11 positions match TRBD1. There are 16 residues in the CDR3. The V segment lost 2 bases and the J segment 5 bases; nucleotides outside the gene matches: 5. Per germline, CDR1 SGHRS and CDR2 YFSETQ. CDR3 coding DNA: TGCGCCAGCAGCTTAGGAGGGGACAGGGGGAATGAAAAACTGTTTTTT. Its protein product is CASSLGGDRGNEKLFF.

This clonotype came up many times. The junction and the germline gene differ at one end; a read error may be behind it. J is TRBJ1-2 and V is TRBV7-2; a possible D gene is TRBD1 (6 bases). CDR1 and CDR2 from the germline V gene are SGHTA and FQGNSA. CDR3 length: 13 amino acids. CDR3 amino acids: CASSLGGDYGYTF. The CDR3 region has the DNA TGTGCCAGCAGTTTAGGGGGTGACTATGGCTACACCTTC.